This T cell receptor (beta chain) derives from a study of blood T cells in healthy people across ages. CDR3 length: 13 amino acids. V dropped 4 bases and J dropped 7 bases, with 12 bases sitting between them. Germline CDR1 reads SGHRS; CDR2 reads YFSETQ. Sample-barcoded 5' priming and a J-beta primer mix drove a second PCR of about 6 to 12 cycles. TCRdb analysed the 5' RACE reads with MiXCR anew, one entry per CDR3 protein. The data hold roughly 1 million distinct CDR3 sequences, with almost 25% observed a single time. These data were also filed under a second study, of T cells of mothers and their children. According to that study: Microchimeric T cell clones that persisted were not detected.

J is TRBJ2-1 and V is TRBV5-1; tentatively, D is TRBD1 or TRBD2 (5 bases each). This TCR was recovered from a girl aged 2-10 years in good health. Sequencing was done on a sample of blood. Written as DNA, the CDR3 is TGCGCCAGCAGCCTGTACGGGGCTAATGAGCAGTTCTTC. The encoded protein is CASSLYGANEQFF.